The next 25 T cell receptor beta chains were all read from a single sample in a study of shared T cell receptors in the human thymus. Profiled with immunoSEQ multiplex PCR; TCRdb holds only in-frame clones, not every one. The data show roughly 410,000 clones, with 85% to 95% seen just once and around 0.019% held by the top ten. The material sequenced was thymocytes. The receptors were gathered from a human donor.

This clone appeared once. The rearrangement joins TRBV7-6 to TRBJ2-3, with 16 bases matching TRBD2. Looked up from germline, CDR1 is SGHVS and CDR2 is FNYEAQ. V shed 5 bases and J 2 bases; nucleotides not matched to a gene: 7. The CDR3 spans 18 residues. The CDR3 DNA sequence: TGTGCCAGCAGCCCGCCCGGGACTAGCGGGAGGGCCACAGATACGCAGTATTTT. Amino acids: CASSPPGTSGRATDTQYF.

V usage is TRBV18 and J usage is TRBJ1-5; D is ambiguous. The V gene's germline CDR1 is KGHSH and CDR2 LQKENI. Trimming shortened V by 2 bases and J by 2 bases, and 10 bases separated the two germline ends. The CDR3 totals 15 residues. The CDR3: CASSPSTDRNQPQHF. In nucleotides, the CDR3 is TGTGCCAGCTCACCATCTACAGACCGCAATCAGCCCCAGCATTTT.

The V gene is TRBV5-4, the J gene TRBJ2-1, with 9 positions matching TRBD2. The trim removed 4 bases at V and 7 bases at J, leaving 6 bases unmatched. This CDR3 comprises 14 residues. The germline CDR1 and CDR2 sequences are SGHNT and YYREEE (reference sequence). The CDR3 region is CASSPRLAENEQFF. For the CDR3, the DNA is TGTGCCAGCAGCCCCCGACTAGCGGAGAATGAGCAGTTCTTC.

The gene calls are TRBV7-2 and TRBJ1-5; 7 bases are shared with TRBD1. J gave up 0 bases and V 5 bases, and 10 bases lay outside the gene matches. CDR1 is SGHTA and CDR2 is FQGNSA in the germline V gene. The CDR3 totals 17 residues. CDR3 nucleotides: TGTGCCAGCAGCCAAGACAGGGAGAGACCTAGCAATCAGCCCCAGCATTTT. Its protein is CASSQDRERPSNQPQHF.

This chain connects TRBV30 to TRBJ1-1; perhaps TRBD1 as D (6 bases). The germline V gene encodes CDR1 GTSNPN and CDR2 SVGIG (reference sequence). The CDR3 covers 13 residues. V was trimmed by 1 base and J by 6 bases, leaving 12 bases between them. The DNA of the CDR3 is TGTGCCTGGAGTGCTACAGGGCTAGCTGAAGCTTTCTTT. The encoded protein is CAWSATGLAEAFF.

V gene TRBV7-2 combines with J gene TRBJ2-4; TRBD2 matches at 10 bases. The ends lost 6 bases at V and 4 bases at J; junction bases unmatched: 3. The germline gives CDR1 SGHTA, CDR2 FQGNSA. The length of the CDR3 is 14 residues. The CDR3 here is CASRPTSGKNIQYF. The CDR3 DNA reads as TGTGCCAGCAGGCCGACTAGCGGGAAAAACATTCAGTACTTC.

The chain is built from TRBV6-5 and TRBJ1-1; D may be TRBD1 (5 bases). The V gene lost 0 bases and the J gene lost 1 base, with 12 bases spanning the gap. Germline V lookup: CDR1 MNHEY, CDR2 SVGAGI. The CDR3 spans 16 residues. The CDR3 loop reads CASSYSMRGGNTEAFF. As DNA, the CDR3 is TGTGCCAGCAGTTACTCGATGCGCGGGGGGAACACTGAAGCTTTCTTT.

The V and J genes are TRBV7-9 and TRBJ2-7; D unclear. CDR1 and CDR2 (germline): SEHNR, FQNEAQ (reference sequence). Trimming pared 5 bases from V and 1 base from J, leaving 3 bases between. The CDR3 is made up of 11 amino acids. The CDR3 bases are TGTGCCAGCAGCGGGTCCTACGAGCAGTACTTC. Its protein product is CASSGSYEQYF.

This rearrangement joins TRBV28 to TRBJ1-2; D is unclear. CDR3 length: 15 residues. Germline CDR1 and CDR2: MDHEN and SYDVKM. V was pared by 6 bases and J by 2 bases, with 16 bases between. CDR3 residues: CASRGSTEKNYGYTF. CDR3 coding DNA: TGTGCCAGCAGAGGAAGCACAGAGAAAAACTATGGCTACACCTTC.

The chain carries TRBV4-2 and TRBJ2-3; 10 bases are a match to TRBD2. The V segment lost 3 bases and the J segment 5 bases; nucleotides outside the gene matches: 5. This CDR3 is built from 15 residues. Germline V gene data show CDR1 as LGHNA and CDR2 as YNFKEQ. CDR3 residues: CASSHQREGLDTQYF. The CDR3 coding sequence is TGTGCCAGCAGCCACCAGCGGGAGGGCCTAGATACGCAGTATTTT.

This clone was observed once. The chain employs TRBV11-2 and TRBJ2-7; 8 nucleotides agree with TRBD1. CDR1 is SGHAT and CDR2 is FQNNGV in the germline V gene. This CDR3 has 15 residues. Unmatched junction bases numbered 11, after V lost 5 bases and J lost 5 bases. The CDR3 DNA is TGTGCCAGCAGCCCCGCGACAGGGGTTGTCAACGAGCAGTACTTC. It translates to CASSPATGVVNEQYF.

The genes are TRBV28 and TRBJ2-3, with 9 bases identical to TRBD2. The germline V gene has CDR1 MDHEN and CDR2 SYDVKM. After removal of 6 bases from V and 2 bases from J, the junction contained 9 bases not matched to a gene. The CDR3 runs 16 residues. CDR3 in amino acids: CASRCRGLAHTDTQYF. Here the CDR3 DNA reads TGTGCCAGCAGATGCCGGGGACTAGCTCACACAGATACGCAGTATTTT.

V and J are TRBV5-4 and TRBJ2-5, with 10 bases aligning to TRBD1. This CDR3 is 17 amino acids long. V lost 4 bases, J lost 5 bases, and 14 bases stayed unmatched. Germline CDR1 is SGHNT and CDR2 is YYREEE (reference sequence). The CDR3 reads CASSPTKRDRGEETQYF. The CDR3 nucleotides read TGTGCCAGCAGCCCGACCAAGAGGGACAGGGGCGAGGAGACCCAGTACTTC.

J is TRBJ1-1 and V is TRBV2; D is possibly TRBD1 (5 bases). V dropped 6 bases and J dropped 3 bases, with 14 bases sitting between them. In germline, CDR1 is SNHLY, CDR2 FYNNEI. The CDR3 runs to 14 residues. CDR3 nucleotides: TGTGCCAGCAGCCCCAGGGAGTGGGACACTGAAGCTTTCTTT. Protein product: CASSPREWDTEAFF.

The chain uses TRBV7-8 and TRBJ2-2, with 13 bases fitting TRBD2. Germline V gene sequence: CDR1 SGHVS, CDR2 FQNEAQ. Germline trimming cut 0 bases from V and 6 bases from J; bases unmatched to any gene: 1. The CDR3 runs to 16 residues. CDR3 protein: CASSLAGLAGSGELFF. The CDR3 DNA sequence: TGTGCCAGCAGCTTAGCGGGACTAGCGGGATCCGGGGAGCTGTTTTTT.

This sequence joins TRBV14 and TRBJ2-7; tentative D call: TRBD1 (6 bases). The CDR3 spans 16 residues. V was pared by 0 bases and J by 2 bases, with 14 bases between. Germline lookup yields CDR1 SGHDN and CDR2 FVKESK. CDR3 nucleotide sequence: TGTGCCAGCAGCCAAGATGTCGCTACAGGGACCTACGAGCAGTACTTC. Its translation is CASSQDVATGTYEQYF.

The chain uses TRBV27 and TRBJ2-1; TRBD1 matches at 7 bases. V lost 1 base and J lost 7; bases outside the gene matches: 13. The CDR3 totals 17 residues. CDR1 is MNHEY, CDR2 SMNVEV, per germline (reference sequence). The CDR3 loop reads CASSLYRKGALGNEQFF. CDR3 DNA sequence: TGTGCCAGCAGTTTATATCGGAAGGGGGCGCTGGGGAATGAGCAGTTCTTC.

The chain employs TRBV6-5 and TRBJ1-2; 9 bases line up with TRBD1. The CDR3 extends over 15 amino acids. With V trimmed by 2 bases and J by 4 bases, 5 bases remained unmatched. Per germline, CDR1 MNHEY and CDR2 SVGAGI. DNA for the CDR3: TGTGCCAGCAGTTACGTAACAGGGGGCGGCTATGGCTACACCTTC. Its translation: CASSYVTGGGYGYTF.

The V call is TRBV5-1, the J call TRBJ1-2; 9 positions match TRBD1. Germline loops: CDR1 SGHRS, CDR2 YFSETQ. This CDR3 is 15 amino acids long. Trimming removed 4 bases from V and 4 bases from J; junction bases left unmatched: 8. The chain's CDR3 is CASSQTGGGGYGYTF. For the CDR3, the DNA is TGCGCCAGCAGCCAAACAGGGGGCGGCGGCTATGGCTACACCTTC.

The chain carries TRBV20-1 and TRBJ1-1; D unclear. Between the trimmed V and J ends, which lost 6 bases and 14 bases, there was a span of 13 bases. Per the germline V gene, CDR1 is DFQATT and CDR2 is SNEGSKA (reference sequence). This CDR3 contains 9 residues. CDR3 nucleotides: TGCAGTGCATATCCGTGGAAATTCTTT. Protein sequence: CSAYPWKFF.

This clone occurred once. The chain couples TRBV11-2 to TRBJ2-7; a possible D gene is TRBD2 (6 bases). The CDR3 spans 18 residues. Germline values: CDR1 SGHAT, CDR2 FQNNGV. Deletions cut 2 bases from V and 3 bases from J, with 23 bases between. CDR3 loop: CASSLPPVGGLMDYEQYF. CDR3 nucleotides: TGTGCCAGCAGCTTACCCCCGGTGGGTGGACTAATGGACTACGAGCAGTACTTC.

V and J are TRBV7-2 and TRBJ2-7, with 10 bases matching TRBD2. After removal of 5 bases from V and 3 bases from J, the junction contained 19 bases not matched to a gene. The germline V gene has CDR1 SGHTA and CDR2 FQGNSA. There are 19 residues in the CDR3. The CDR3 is CASSVGEGTSVLSHYEQYF. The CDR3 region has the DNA TGTGCCAGCAGCGTAGGGGAGGGGACTAGCGTCCTGTCCCACTACGAGCAGTACTTC.

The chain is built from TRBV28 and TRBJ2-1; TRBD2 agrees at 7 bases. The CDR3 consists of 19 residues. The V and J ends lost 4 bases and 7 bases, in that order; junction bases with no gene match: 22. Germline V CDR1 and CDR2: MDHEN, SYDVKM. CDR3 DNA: TGTGCCAGCAGTTCCGTGGGGGAGGGAAGCAAAGTTAGTGGGAATGAGCAGTTCTTC. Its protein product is CASSSVGEGSKVSGNEQFF.

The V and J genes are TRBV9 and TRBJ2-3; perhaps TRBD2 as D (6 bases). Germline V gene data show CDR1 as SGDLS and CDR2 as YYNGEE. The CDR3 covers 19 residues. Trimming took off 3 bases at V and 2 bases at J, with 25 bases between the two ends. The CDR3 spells CASSGPPFLLAGTTDTQYF. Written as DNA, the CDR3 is TGTGCCAGCAGCGGACCCCCCTTCCTCTTGGCGGGAACCACAGATACGCAGTATTTT.

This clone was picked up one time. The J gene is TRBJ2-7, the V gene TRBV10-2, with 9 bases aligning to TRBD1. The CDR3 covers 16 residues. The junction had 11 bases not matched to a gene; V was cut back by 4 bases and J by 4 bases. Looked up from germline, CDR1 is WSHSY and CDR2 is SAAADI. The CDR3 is CASSVTNRGRGYEQYF. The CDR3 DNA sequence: TGCGCCAGCAGTGTGACAAACAGGGGGCGCGGATACGAGCAGTACTTC.